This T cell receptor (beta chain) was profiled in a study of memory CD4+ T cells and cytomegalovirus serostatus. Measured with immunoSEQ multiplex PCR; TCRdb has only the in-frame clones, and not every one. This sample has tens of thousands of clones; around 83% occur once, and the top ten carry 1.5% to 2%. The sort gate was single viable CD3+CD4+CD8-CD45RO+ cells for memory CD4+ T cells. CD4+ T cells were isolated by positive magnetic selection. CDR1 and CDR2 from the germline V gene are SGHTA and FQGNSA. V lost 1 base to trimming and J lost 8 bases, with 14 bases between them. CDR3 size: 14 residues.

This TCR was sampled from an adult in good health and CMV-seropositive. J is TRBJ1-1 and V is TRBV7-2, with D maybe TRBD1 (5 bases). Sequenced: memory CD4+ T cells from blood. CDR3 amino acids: CASSLGAGSPEAFF. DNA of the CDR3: TGTGCCAGCAGCTTAGGGGCAGGGTCGCCCGAAGCTTTCTTT.